The present TCR beta chain was sequenced within a study of T cells in Graves' hyperthyroidism and ophthalmopathy. Study outcomes and limitations: Model predictions of ophthalmopathy came a median approximately 6 months before onset. Patients with ophthalmopathy were separated from those with stable hyperthyroidism by a 13 V-J model. Blood also held most thyroid clonotypes expanded beyond 0.001.

Amplification of TCR beta CDR3 regions used RNA as the template. Primed by the HTBI set, a first-round RT-PCR was run on the TCR CDR3. TCRdb itself ran the multiplex PCR reads through MiXCR, one entry per CDR3 protein. The data show 700,000 to 950,000 distinct CDR3 sequences, with over 35% seen just once and around 32% held by the top ten. This clonotype came up a few times. The antigen is not known. Exclusions: uncontrolled infection, other autoimmune disease, pregnancy, lactation. The germline V gene has CDR1 DFQATT and CDR2 SNEGSKA (reference sequence). CDR3 length: 15 residues. With 0 bases clipped from V and 2 bases from J, the junction kept 6 bases outside the gene matches.

The gene calls are TRBV20-1 and TRBJ2-7, with 8 bases identical to TRBD2. This clonotype was obtained from a woman in her thirties or forties with Graves' hyperthyroidism. Source material: blood. The CDR3, as DNA: TGCAGTGCTAGAGATCGGGCGGGGGGCGCCTACGAGCAGTACTTC. Its translation: CSARDRAGGAYEQYF.